The source of this T cell receptor (beta chain) is a study of high-grade serous ovarian cancer treatment subgroups. Study background: Samples averaged about 15,000 reads and over 6,000 unique TCR beta rearrangements.

TCRdb keeps only in-frame clones here, not all; method: immunoSEQ multiplex PCR. The sample consists of around 15,000 clones, roughly nine tenths of them appearing once. The CDR3 is made up of 15 amino acids. V lost 4 bases, J lost 2 bases, and 6 bases stayed unmatched. Germline values: CDR1 MNHEY, CDR2 SVGAGI. General observations from the study: Without spatial data, bulk sequencing limits insight into HGSC tumor diversity. The analyses considered CDR3 and ignored CDR1 and CDR2. Same-patient tumor repertoires overlapped at roughly 0.1 to 0.79; different patients barely overlapped.

Note on this clone: Its specificity is unknown.

Tumor samples were taken before definitive surgery or chemotherapy. Source material: tumor tissue. The genes are TRBV6-5 and TRBJ2-7; 9 bases map to TRBD1. The clonotype comes from a human donor with high-grade serous ovarian cancer. Here the CDR3 DNA reads TGTGCCAGCAGTTTGGGACAGGGCCCACCCTACGAGCAGTACTTC. Its translation is CASSLGQGPPYEQYF.